One sample yielded the 28 T cell receptor beta chains listed below, sequenced in a study of neoadjuvant anti-PD-1 for oral cavity cancer. Described time point: after neoadjuvant nivolumab, at surgical resection. Profiled with immunoSEQ multiplex PCR; TCRdb holds only in-frame clones, not every one. Among over 65,000 clones listed, around 84% were seen once. The material was PBMCs, obtained after nivolumab (anti-PD-1) treatment. The source is a person aged 35 to 85 with oral cavity squamous cell carcinoma.

V is TRBV10-2 and J is TRBJ2-1, with TRBD2 matching over 13 bases. This CDR3 contains 15 residues. Germline trimming cut 6 bases from V and 10 bases from J; bases unmatched to any gene: 9. Per the germline V gene, CDR1 is WSHSY and CDR2 is SAAADI. For the CDR3, the DNA is TGCGCCAGCAGCCTAGGACTAGCGGGAGTAGGGGAGCAGTTCTTC. Protein: CASSLGLAGVGEQFF.

This chain joins TRBV27 and TRBJ1-1, with 7 bases that match TRBD1. CDR1 is MNHEY, CDR2 SMNVEV, per germline (reference sequence). There are 13 residues in the CDR3. Trimming took 4 bases from V and 11 from J; bases not matched to a gene: 10. The CDR3 DNA follows: TGTGCCAGCAGTTCGACGACAGGGCGGAGGGCTTTCTTT. Protein sequence: CASSSTTGRRAFF.

The chain couples TRBV30 to TRBJ1-1; 9 bases match TRBD1. The V segment lost 2 bases and the J segment 7 bases; nucleotides outside the gene matches: 14. The CDR3 covers 16 residues. CDR1 is GTSNPN and CDR2 is SVGIG in the germline V gene (reference sequence). CDR3 sequence (DNA): TGTGCCTGGAGTAGGATTAAGGGAACAGGGGGCAATGAAGCTTTCTTT. This sequence encodes CAWSRIKGTGGNEAFF.

The gene calls are TRBV7-2 and TRBJ1-5; D is unclear. The CDR3 extends over 13 amino acids. V dropped 3 bases and J dropped 3 bases, with 6 bases sitting between them. CDR1 is SGHTA and CDR2 is FQGNSA in the germline V gene. CDR3 amino acids: CASSLAFNQPQHF. Here the CDR3 DNA reads TGTGCCAGCAGCTTGGCTTTCAATCAGCCCCAGCATTTT.

The chain recombines TRBV9 with TRBJ2-1; D is perhaps TRBD1 (6 bases). The CDR3 loop spans 12 amino acids. CDR1 and CDR2 (germline): SGDLS, YYNGEE. With 3 bases removed from V and 7 bases from J, the gap between germline ends came to 8 bases. CDR3 protein: CASSARGNEQFF. The CDR3 nucleotides read TGTGCCAGCAGCGCCAGGGGTAATGAGCAGTTCTTC.

This rearrangement joins TRBV27 to TRBJ1-5; 12 bases line up with TRBD1. Germline assignment: CDR1 MNHEY and CDR2 SMNVEV (reference sequence). This CDR3 contains 19 residues. Trimming at V came to 0 bases and at J to 1 base, leaving 7 bases not matched to a gene. The CDR3 DNA reads as TGTGCCAGCAGTTTATCACCGGGACAGGGGGCTTTAAGCAATCAGCCCCAGCATTTT. Translating gives CASSLSPGQGALSNQPQHF.

The gene calls are TRBV20-1 and TRBJ1-1; 9 bases fit TRBD1. Looked up from germline, CDR1 is DFQATT and CDR2 is SNEGSKA (reference sequence). This CDR3 region has 11 residues. The CDR3 coding sequence is TGCAGGGGACAGGGAATACCTGAAGCTTTCTTT. Translation: CRGQGIPEAFF.

The chain employs TRBV5-1 and TRBJ2-1; D is uncertain. The germline V gene encodes CDR1 SGHRS and CDR2 YFSETQ. The CDR3 covers 14 residues. Trimming took off 8 bases at V and 0 bases at J, with 12 bases between the two ends. CDR3 loop: CASGLYGSYNEQFF. The CDR3, as DNA: TGCGCCAGTGGGTTGTACGGCTCCTACAATGAGCAGTTCTTC.

This clone has only one observation. The chain employs TRBV2 and TRBJ2-7; D perhaps matches TRBD1 (6 bases). V lost 6 bases, J lost 1 base, and 7 bases lay in between. Germline V gene sequence: CDR1 SNHLY, CDR2 FYNNEI. The CDR3 consists of 12 residues. CDR3 in amino acids: CASRQGSYEQYF. The CDR3 nucleotides read TGTGCCAGCAGACAGGGATCCTACGAGCAGTACTTC. Full variable domain (missing parts from reference TRBV2 and TRBJ2-7): EPEVTQTPSHQVTQMGQEVILRCVPISNHLYFYWYRQILGQKVEFLVSFYNNEISEKSEIFDDQFSVERPDGSNFTLKIRSTKLEDSAMYFCASRQGSYEQYFGPGTRLTVT.

This clone was counted a few times. The chain carries TRBV6-5 and TRBJ1-1; D remains ambiguous. Deletions cut 5 bases from V and 0 bases from J, with 4 bases between. This CDR3 has 12 amino acids. The germline CDR1 and CDR2 sequences are MNHEY and SVGAGI. CDR3 sequence: CASSTVNTEAFF. The CDR3 DNA reads as TGTGCCAGCAGTACAGTGAACACTGAAGCTTTCTTT.

J is TRBJ1-3 and V is TRBV2, with D perhaps TRBD1 (5 bases). CDR1 and CDR2 from the germline V gene are SNHLY and FYNNEI. CDR3 length: 15 amino acids. Trimming shortened V by 6 bases and J by 3 bases, and 15 bases separated the two germline ends. The CDR3 region is CASRGGSTGGNTIYF. The CDR3 DNA reads TGTGCCAGCAGGGGGGGGAGTACGGGTGGAAACACCATATATTTT.

The gene calls are TRBV23-1 and TRBJ2-1, with TRBD2 matching 7 bases. TRBV23-1 is an ORF; its function is uncertain. The CDR3 is made up of 14 amino acids. The junction had 8 bases not matched to a gene; V was cut back by 6 bases and J by 6 bases. The CDR3 loop is CASRLGREFNEQFF. DNA for the CDR3: TGCGCCAGCAGACTCGGGCGGGAGTTCAATGAGCAGTTCTTC.

V gene TRBV7-9 combines with J gene TRBJ2-7, with D uncertain. Per germline, CDR1 SEHNR and CDR2 FQNEAQ (reference sequence). The CDR3 sequence is 13 residues long. V was cut by 7 bases and J by 6 bases, with 16 bases left in between. CDR3 region: CASTPSSRFEQYF. The CDR3 DNA sequence: TGTGCCAGCACCCCCTCCTCAAGATTCGAGCAGTACTTC.

This rearrangement joins TRBV19 to TRBJ2-3; D possibly corresponds to TRBD1 (6 bases). Germline CDR1 and CDR2: LNHDA and SQIVND (reference sequence). V was clipped by 6 bases and J by 4 bases, with 11 bases between them. The CDR3 is 13 amino acids. The CDR3 is CASSPRGADTQYF. The CDR3 DNA is TGTGCCAGTAGCCCCAGGGGAGCAGATACGCAGTATTTT.

This clone showed up just a few times. The chain carries TRBV5-4 and TRBJ2-7, with D possibly TRBD2 on 6 matching bases. Deletions cut 3 bases from V and 0 bases from J, with 10 bases between. The CDR3 has 14 amino acids. Germline-derived CDR1 and CDR2 are SGHNT and YYREEE (reference sequence). Here the CDR3 DNA reads TGTGCCAGCAGCTGGGACTGGAGCTCCTACGAGCAGTACTTC. Protein product: CASSWDWSSYEQYF.

The V gene is TRBV19, the J gene TRBJ1-2, with 8 bases aligning to TRBD1. Losses at the gene ends were 8 bases for V and 7 bases for J; bases not matched to a gene: 9. From germline, CDR1 is LNHDA and CDR2 SQIVND (reference sequence). This CDR3 region has 13 residues. DNA for the CDR3: TGTGCCAGTCGGACAGGGAGTTTCTCTGGCTACACCTTC. The encoded protein is CASRTGSFSGYTF.

The chain is built from TRBV19 and TRBJ1-2; TRBD1 is a possible D gene (5 bases). Trimming removed 8 bases at V and 4 bases at J, with 14 bases between. The CDR3 is 13 amino acids. Per germline, CDR1 LNHDA and CDR2 SQIVND (reference sequence). The CDR3 is CASSGLLPYGYTF. The CDR3 DNA reads TGTGCCAGTTCGGGACTCTTACCCTATGGCTACACCTTC.

This chain's CDR3 is CASSPPTGAPYTDTQYF. The CDR3 DNA reads as TGTGCCAGCTCACCACCGACAGGGGCCCCCTACACAGATACGCAGTATTTT. The rearrangement links TRBV18 to TRBJ2-3; 8 bases fit TRBD1. CDR3 size: 17 residues. The V segment lost 0 bases and the J segment 2 bases; nucleotides outside the gene matches: 7. Germline CDR1 KGHSH, CDR2 LQKENI.

The rearrangement joins TRBV10-2 to TRBJ1-2; the match to TRBD1 covers 9 bases. CDR1 is WSHSY and CDR2 is SAAADI in the germline V gene. The CDR3 contains 16 residues. Trimming took 4 bases from V and 2 from J; bases not matched to a gene: 8. The CDR3 loop reads CASSVSGTGTNYGYTF. CDR3 in DNA: TGCGCCAGCAGTGTGTCCGGGACAGGGACCAACTATGGCTACACCTTC.

The rearrangement uses TRBV5-1 and TRBJ2-1; the match to TRBD2 covers 14 bases. This CDR3 is built from 18 residues. The V and J ends lost 4 bases and 4 bases, in that order; junction bases with no gene match: 10. CDR1 is SGHRS, CDR2 YFSETQ, per germline. CDR3 residues: CASSQGLAGVGGYNEQFF. In DNA form, the CDR3 reads TGCGCCAGCAGCCAGGGACTAGCGGGAGTTGGGGGATACAATGAGCAGTTCTTC.

V gene TRBV7-2 combines with J gene TRBJ2-1; TRBD2 aligns across 7 bases. The CDR3 extends over 15 amino acids. The J segment lost 6 bases and the V segment lost 5 bases, leaving 10 bases of the junction unmatched. Germline lookup yields CDR1 SGHTA and CDR2 FQGNSA. CDR3 loop: CASSLMSGGSNEQFF. DNA for the CDR3: TGTGCCAGCAGCCTTATGAGTGGCGGGAGCAATGAGCAGTTCTTC.

The chain carries TRBV29-1 and TRBJ2-5; 10 bases are a match to TRBD1. The CDR3 consists of 16 residues. Germline CDR1 is SQVTM and CDR2 is ANQGSEA. The V segment lost 0 bases and the J segment 4 bases; nucleotides outside the gene matches: 8. Here the CDR3 reads CSVEDLPDRGRETQYF. The CDR3 DNA is TGCAGCGTTGAAGATCTTCCGGACAGGGGGAGAGAGACCCAGTACTTC.

The chain couples TRBV19 to TRBJ2-3; 12 bases agree with TRBD2. CDR3 length: 16 amino acids. Trimming cost V 7 bases and J 6 bases; bases outside gene matches: 11. Germline V lookup: CDR1 LNHDA, CDR2 SQIVND (reference sequence). Here the CDR3 DNA reads TGTGCCAGTAAAGGCCTAGCGGGAGGGCCATATGATACGCAGTATTTT. This translates into CASKGLAGGPYDTQYF.

The V and J genes are TRBV9 and TRBJ2-3, with no clear D. The CDR3 has 15 residues. V dropped 0 bases and J dropped 1 base, with 9 bases sitting between them. The germline V gene encodes CDR1 SGDLS and CDR2 YYNGEE. CDR3 amino acids: CASSVVPAGTDTQYF. The CDR3 DNA sequence: TGTGCCAGCAGCGTAGTTCCTGCTGGCACAGATACGCAGTATTTT.

The rearrangement joins TRBV27 to TRBJ2-1; D remains ambiguous. CDR1 and CDR2 (germline): MNHEY, SMNVEV (reference sequence). Trimming took off 6 bases at V and 0 bases at J, with 12 bases between the two ends. This CDR3 is built from 15 residues. CDR3 amino acids: CASRFSPDSYNEQFF. The CDR3 DNA follows: TGTGCCAGCAGATTTTCCCCTGACTCCTACAATGAGCAGTTCTTC.

The gene calls are TRBV19 and TRBJ1-3, with D tentatively TRBD1 (5 bases). CDR3 length: 15 amino acids. The ends were cut back, 7 bases at V and 4 bases at J, with 17 bases in the middle. Germline V CDR1 and CDR2: LNHDA, SQIVND (reference sequence). CDR3 protein: CASTLPGRGGNTIYF. The CDR3 DNA sequence: TGTGCCAGTACCCTCCCGGGACGGGGAGGAAACACCATATATTTT.

This rearrangement joins TRBV4-1 to TRBJ2-7; 7 nucleotides line up with TRBD1. CDR1 is MGHRA and CDR2 is YSYEKL in the germline V gene. The CDR3 totals 13 residues. With V trimmed by 6 bases and J by 6 bases, 8 bases remained unmatched. In DNA form, the CDR3 reads TGCGCCAGCAGGTCAGGGGGTGTGGGCGAGCAGTACTTC. Protein product: CASRSGGVGEQYF.

This clone appeared a single time. The rearrangement links TRBV4-1 to TRBJ2-7; possibly TRBD1 for D (5 bases). CDR1 and CDR2 (germline): MGHRA, YSYEKL. V was cut by 8 bases and J by 5 bases, with 10 bases left in between. The CDR3 loop spans 11 amino acids. CDR3 nucleotide sequence: TGCGCCAGCGCTGAAGGGGACGAGCAGTACTTC. It specifies CASAEGDEQYF.